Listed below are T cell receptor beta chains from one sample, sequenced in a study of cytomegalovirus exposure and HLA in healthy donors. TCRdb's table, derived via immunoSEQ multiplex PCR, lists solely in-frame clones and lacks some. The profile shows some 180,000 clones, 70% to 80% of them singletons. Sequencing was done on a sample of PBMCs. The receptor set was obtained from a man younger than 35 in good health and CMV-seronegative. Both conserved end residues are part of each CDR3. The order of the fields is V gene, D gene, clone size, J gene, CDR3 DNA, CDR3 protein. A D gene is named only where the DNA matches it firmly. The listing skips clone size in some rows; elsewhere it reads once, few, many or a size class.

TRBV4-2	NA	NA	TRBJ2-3	TGTGCCAGCAGCCCCCCGGGGAGCCTATACACAGATACGCAGTATTTT	CASSPPGSLYTDTQYF
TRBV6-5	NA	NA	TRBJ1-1	TGTGCCAGCAAATATGGCCCGCAGGGTAACACTGAAGCTTTCTTT	CASKYGPQGNTEAFF
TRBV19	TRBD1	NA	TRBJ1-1	TGTGCCAGTAGTATTGACAGGGGAAGGACTGAAGCTTTCTTT	CASSIDRGRTEAFF
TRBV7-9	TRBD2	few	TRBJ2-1	TGTGCCAGCAGCTTGCCCGGACTAGCGGGAGGCTACAATGAGCAGTTCTTC	CASSLPGLAGGYNEQFF
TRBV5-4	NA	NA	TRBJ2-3	TGTGCCAGCAGCTTGGTTGGGAGAAGAGTAGAAACAGATACGCAGTATTTT	CASSLVGRRVETDTQYF
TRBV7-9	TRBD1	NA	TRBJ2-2	TGTGCCAGCACCCCACAGGGGATAAACACCGGGGAGCTGTTTTTT	CASTPQGINTGELFF
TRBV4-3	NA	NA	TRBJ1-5	TGCGCCAGCAGCCGCATCCTTTCGGGCAATCAGCCCCAGCATTTT	CASSRILSGNQPQHF
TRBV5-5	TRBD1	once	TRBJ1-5	TGTGCTAGCAGCTTGTGGGGGACAGGCAATCAGCCCCAGCATTTT	CASSLWGTGNQPQHF
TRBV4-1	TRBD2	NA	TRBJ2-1	TGCGCCAGCAGCGTGGGACTAGCGGGGACCTACAATGAGCAGTTCTTC	CASSVGLAGTYNEQFF
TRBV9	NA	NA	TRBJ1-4	TGTGCCAGCAGCGAGGACAGCTCAAATGAAAAACTGTTTTTT	CASSEDSSNEKLFF
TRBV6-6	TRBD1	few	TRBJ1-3	TGTGCCAGCAGTTTAGGAACAGGGGGGGACACCATATATTTT	CASSLGTGGDTIYF
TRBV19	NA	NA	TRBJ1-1	TGTGCCAGTAGCTTGCCGGGGGGCGCATCGACTGAAGCTTTCTTT	CASSLPGGASTEAFF
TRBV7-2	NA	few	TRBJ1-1	TGTGCCAGCAGCTTAGACAGGCGTGTCGACACTGAAGCTTTCTTT	CASSLDRRVDTEAFF
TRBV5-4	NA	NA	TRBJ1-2	TGTGCCAGCAGCAAGTGGGGGGGGGTCGTGGGGCCCTATGGCTACACCTTC	CASSKWGGVVGPYGYTF
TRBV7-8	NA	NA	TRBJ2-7	TGTGCCAGCAGCCGAGGGGGTAGAGGCAGGACACATACCTACGAGCAGTACTTC	CASSRGGRGRTHTYEQYF
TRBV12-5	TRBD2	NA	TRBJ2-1	TGTGCTAGTGGTTTGGTCCCGACGGGGGAGGCTAGCGGTGACTATGAGCAGTTCTTC	CASGLVPTGEASGDYEQFF
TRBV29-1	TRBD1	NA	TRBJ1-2	TGCAGCGCTCTGCACAGGGGGCCTGGCTATGGCTACACCTTC	CSALHRGPGYGYTF
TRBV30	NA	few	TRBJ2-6	TGTGCCTGGAACCACATGGACAGATACTCTGGGGCCAACGTCCTGACTTTC	CAWNHMDRYSGANVLTF
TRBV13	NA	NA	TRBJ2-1	TGTGCCAGCAGCTTAGTCCCCGCGAACAGGTACAATGAGCAGTTCTTC	CASSLVPANRYNEQFF
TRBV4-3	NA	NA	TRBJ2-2	TGCGCCAGCAGCCAAGCCCCCTCTTCGTGGGGCAGTACGAACACCGGGGAGCTGTTTTTT	CASSQAPSSWGSTNTGELFF
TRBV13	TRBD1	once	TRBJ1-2	TGTGCCAGCAGTTTTAACAGGGGACTTAACTATGGCTACACCTTC	CASSFNRGLNYGYTF